Listed below are T cell receptor beta chains from one sample, sequenced in a study of T cells expressing NK-cell markers. TCRdb re-called the 5' RACE reads; every CDR3 protein appears as one record, without DNA. The sample features over 150,000 distinct CDR3 sequences, with 37% in its top ten. Specimen: blood T cells: a sorted CD56 or NKG2C T cell subset, CD4+ or CD8+ T cells, or bulk PBMC T cells (not recorded which). All receptors come from a woman between 50 and 59 years old in good health. CDR3s include the opening cysteine and the closing phenylalanine or tryptophan. Each record gives: V gene, J gene, CDR3 length, CDR3 protein.

v_gene: TRBV5-5
j_gene: TRBJ2-5
len: 15
CDR3aa: CASSSPGGLEETQYF

v_gene: TRBV27
j_gene: TRBJ1-6
len: 13
CDR3aa: CASSLHGLSPLHF

v_gene: TRBV10-3
j_gene: TRBJ1-1
len: 12
CDR3aa: CAISTKGTEAFF

v_gene: TRBV7-2
j_gene: TRBJ2-7
len: 15
CDR3aa: CASSWGTLQAYEQYF

v_gene: TRBV5-6
j_gene: TRBJ2-3
len: 19
CDR3aa: CASSLPTSGLPRGTDTQYF

v_gene: TRBV24-1
j_gene: TRBJ2-2
len: 13
CDR3aa: CAARDSNTGELFF

v_gene: TRBV29-1
j_gene: TRBJ2-5
len: 13
CDR3aa: CSVVVRGLETQYF

v_gene: TRBV5-4
j_gene: TRBJ2-7
len: 11
CDR3aa: CASSFGNEQYF

v_gene: TRBV5-4
j_gene: TRBJ2-5
len: 17
CDR3aa: CASSSPVQGTYQETQYF

v_gene: TRBV5-4
j_gene: TRBJ2-7
len: 15
CDR3aa: CASSWSGGLYYEQYF

v_gene: TRBV7-9
j_gene: TRBJ2-3
len: 15
CDR3aa: CASTLRSSGRDTQYF

v_gene: TRBV5-5
j_gene: TRBJ2-7
len: 15
CDR3aa: CASSLSPRQDYEQYF

v_gene: TRBV5-1
j_gene: TRBJ2-1
len: 16
CDR3aa: CASSLSAGGAYNEQFF

v_gene: TRBV27
j_gene: TRBJ2-1
len: 15
CDR3aa: CASSLMRGATNEQFF

v_gene: TRBV12-5
j_gene: TRBJ2-1
len: 11
CDR3aa: CASEEGNEQFF

v_gene: TRBV12-3/TRBV12-4
j_gene: TRBJ2-1
len: 11
CDR3aa: CASSLGDEQFF

v_gene: TRBV24-1
j_gene: TRBJ1-1
len: 15
CDR3aa: CATSDSEGLGTEAFF

v_gene: TRBV2
j_gene: TRBJ2-7
len: 13
CDR3aa: CASRESGNYEQYF

v_gene: TRBV5-1
j_gene: TRBJ2-5
len: 18
CDR3aa: CASSAEGIAGKLQETQYF

v_gene: TRBV6-6
j_gene: TRBJ1-1
len: 16
CDR3aa: CASSQGQGDIGTEAFF

v_gene: TRBV2
j_gene: TRBJ2-1
len: 15
CDR3aa: CASSGTSGSIHEQFF

v_gene: TRBV7-2
j_gene: TRBJ2-2
len: 17
CDR3aa: CASSLVPAGIFTGELFF

v_gene: TRBV7-6
j_gene: TRBJ2-6
len: 14
CDR3aa: CASKTSAGANVLTF

v_gene: TRBV24-1
j_gene: TRBJ2-5
len: 14
CDR3aa: CATSDWDGQETQYF

v_gene: TRBV7-9
j_gene: TRBJ1-4
len: 20
CDR3aa: CASSSTFWDRRSSGDEKLFF

v_gene: TRBV4-1
j_gene: TRBJ2-7
len: 13
CDR3aa: CASSPNPGDEQYF

v_gene: TRBV15
j_gene: TRBJ2-5
len: 15
CDR3aa: CATSRTRGRQETQYF

v_gene: TRBV27
j_gene: TRBJ2-1
len: 17
CDR3aa: CASSLPGLAGPYNEQFF

v_gene: TRBV11-2
j_gene: TRBJ2-1
len: 14
CDR3aa: CASSPDSSYNEQFF

v_gene: TRBV11-2
j_gene: TRBJ1-2
len: 14
CDR3aa: CASSFGTGGEKYTF

v_gene: TRBV12-3/TRBV12-4
j_gene: TRBJ2-1
len: 14
CDR3aa: CASKELAGHNEQFF

v_gene: TRBV10-2
j_gene: TRBJ2-1
len: 16
CDR3aa: CASSLTRMVGRNEQFF

v_gene: TRBV7-9
j_gene: TRBJ2-2
len: 14
CDR3aa: CASSFSADTGELFF

v_gene: TRBV24-1
j_gene: TRBJ1-5
len: 15
CDR3aa: CATSEGGQGSQPQHF

v_gene: TRBV5-6
j_gene: TRBJ2-7
len: 14
CDR3aa: CASSGTSGSPEQYF

v_gene: TRBV14
j_gene: TRBJ2-1
len: 15
CDR3aa: CASSLAVGSYNEQFF

v_gene: TRBV5-1
j_gene: TRBJ2-1
len: 17
CDR3aa: CASSFPVEVSSYNEQFF

v_gene: TRBV6-5
j_gene: TRBJ2-3
len: 13
CDR3aa: CASSLIGGDTQYF

v_gene: TRBV5-6
j_gene: TRBJ2-1
len: 15
CDR3aa: CASSLKAGALNEQFF

v_gene: TRBV6-6
j_gene: TRBJ1-2
len: 13
CDR3aa: CASSRRGGPGYTF

v_gene: TRBV10-2
j_gene: TRBJ2-3
len: 12
CDR3aa: CASMGEADTQYF

v_gene: TRBV7-9
j_gene: TRBJ2-5
len: 17
CDR3aa: CASSGGLAGGPEETQYF

v_gene: TRBV12-3/TRBV12-4
j_gene: TRBJ2-3
len: 14
CDR3aa: CASTWDYHTDTQYF

v_gene: TRBV27
j_gene: TRBJ2-1
len: 14
CDR3aa: CASSLVGAWDEQFF

v_gene: TRBV5-5
j_gene: TRBJ1-1
len: 11
CDR3aa: CASMVNTEAFF

v_gene: TRBV7-2
j_gene: TRBJ2-1
len: 14
CDR3aa: CASSKGLAPNEQFF

v_gene: TRBV3-1
j_gene: TRBJ2-2
len: 16
CDR3aa: CASSLGNRGRVGELFF

v_gene: TRBV16
j_gene: TRBJ2-7
len: 14
CDR3aa: CASSPLHGSDEQYF

v_gene: TRBV24-1
j_gene: TRBJ1-1
len: 14
CDR3aa: CATSGGGLNTEAFF

v_gene: TRBV5-1
j_gene: TRBJ1-5
len: 11
CDR3aa: CASGGNQPQHF

v_gene: TRBV14
j_gene: TRBJ2-1
len: 17
CDR3aa: CASSPEGEGRIYNEQFF

v_gene: TRBV11-3
j_gene: TRBJ2-1
len: 12
CDR3aa: CASSVTVDEQFF

v_gene: TRBV9
j_gene: TRBJ2-1
len: 15
CDR3aa: CASSAYESRHNEQFF

v_gene: TRBV10-3
j_gene: TRBJ2-3
len: 14
CDR3aa: CAISKRESTDTQYF

v_gene: TRBV6-2/TRBV6-3
j_gene: TRBJ2-2
len: 11
CDR3aa: CASSLIGELFF

v_gene: TRBV9
j_gene: TRBJ2-1
len: 15
CDR3aa: CASSVGGGGENEQFF

v_gene: TRBV14
j_gene: TRBJ1-4
len: 15
CDR3aa: CASSLSTGLVEKLFF

v_gene: TRBV5-8
j_gene: TRBJ2-3
len: 13
CDR3aa: CASSFQGADTQYF

v_gene: TRBV24-1
j_gene: TRBJ2-1
len: 14
CDR3aa: CATGGTGGYNEQFF

v_gene: TRBV5-4
j_gene: TRBJ1-1
len: 14
CDR3aa: CASSSQGGGTEAFF